The 23 T cell receptor beta chains given below trace back to one sample, sequenced in a study of blood T cell repertoires in COVID-19. Repertoires were generated with immunoSEQ multiplex PCR, while TCRdb's copy carries only in-frame clones and drops some. The table shows more than 150,000 clones, with about 86% occurring only once. What was sequenced was peripheral blood. These receptors originate from a man aged 25-45 years with active or convalescent COVID-19.

The chain recombines TRBV7-6 with TRBJ2-5, with D tentatively TRBD1 (6 bases). CDR1 and CDR2 from the germline V gene are SGHVS and FNYEAQ. Between the trimmed V and J ends, which lost 5 bases and 2 bases, there was a span of 18 bases. The CDR3 covers 16 residues. Written as DNA, the CDR3 is TGTGCCAGCAGCCCTGCGATACAGGGTCTTCAAGAGACCCAGTACTTC. Protein product: CASSPAIQGLQETQYF.

The chain's CDR3 is CASSPESRATNYGYTF. CDR3 coding DNA: TGTGCCAGCAGCCCGGAATCCAGGGCCACTAACTATGGCTACACCTTC. The rearrangement joins TRBV3-1 (or the pseudogene TRBV3-2) to TRBJ1-2; perhaps TRBD1 as D (5 bases). Germline CDR1 is LGHDT and CDR2 is YNNKEL (reference sequence). This CDR3 is built from 16 residues. V lost 4 bases, J lost 0 bases, and 15 bases lay in between.

The chain carries TRBV6-2 or TRBV6-3 and TRBJ2-7, with 7 bases identical to TRBD1. Germline V gene data show CDR1 as MNHEY and CDR2 as SVGEGT. This CDR3 region has 14 residues. With V trimmed by 2 bases and J by 9 bases, 10 bases remained unmatched. CDR3 nucleotide sequence: TGTGCCAGCAGTTACGACAGGGACCCCTTGGCGCAGTACGTC. Translation gives CASSYDRDPLAQYV.

This chain uses TRBV27 with TRBJ2-7; 9 bases line up with TRBD1. After removal of 6 bases from V and 6 bases from J, the junction contained 6 bases not matched to a gene. The CDR3 covers 13 residues. CDR1 is MNHEY, CDR2 SMNVEV, per germline (reference sequence). The CDR3 DNA is TGTGCCAGCAGGTTGGGACAGGGAGGCGAGCAGTACTTC. This translates into CASRLGQGGEQYF.

The chain combines TRBV3-1 (or the pseudogene TRBV3-2) with TRBJ1-2; no firm D call. Trimming cost V 2 bases and J 14 bases, with 15 bases left between them. This CDR3 has 12 amino acids. Germline V gives CDR1 LGHDT, CDR2 YNNKEL (reference sequence). The CDR3 loop reads CASSQRTEVWTF. The CDR3 DNA reads TGTGCCAGCAGCCAAAGGACGGAGGTATGGACCTTC.

The rearrangement uses TRBV7-2 and TRBJ2-7, with D perhaps matching TRBD2 (7 bases). CDR1 is SGHTA and CDR2 is FQGNSA in the germline V gene. The CDR3 covers 13 residues. The germline V and J ends were trimmed by 5 bases and 8 bases, with 16 bases remaining between them. The CDR3 sequence is CASSPRGGEKQYF. The CDR3 DNA sequence: TGTGCCAGCAGCCCGAGGGGGGGCGAAAAGCAGTACTTC. Filled out from reference TRBV7-2 and TRBJ2-7, the complete variable domain reads GAGVSQSPSNKVTEKGKDVELRCDPISGHTALYWYRQSLGQGLEFLIYFQGNSAPDKSGLPSDRFSAERTGGSVSTLTIQRTQQEDSAVYLCASSPRGGEKQYFGPGTRLTVT.

The CDR3 spells CASIRPGTEKLFF. The CDR3 region has the DNA TGTGCCAGTATTCGCCCTGGCACAGAAAAACTGTTTTTT. J is TRBJ1-4 and V is TRBV19, with D unresolved. This CDR3 is 13 amino acids long. Trimming cost V 7 bases and J 8 bases, with 14 bases left between them. The germline V gene has CDR1 LNHDA and CDR2 SQIVND (reference sequence).

This clone was detected only a few times. This chain joins TRBV4-1 and TRBJ1-1; D is unclear. The ends were cut back, 8 bases at V and 3 bases at J, with 10 bases in the middle. The CDR3 sequence is 12 residues long. CDR1 is MGHRA and CDR2 is YSYEKL in the germline V gene. CDR3 amino acids: CASANGDTEAFF. CDR3 coding DNA: TGCGCCAGCGCGAACGGGGACACTGAAGCTTTCTTT.

V is TRBV14 and J is TRBJ2-7, with 11 bases matching TRBD1. Trimming at V came to 5 bases and at J to 2 bases, leaving 2 bases not matched to a gene. Germline CDR1 reads SGHDN; CDR2 reads FVKESK. The CDR3 covers 14 residues. Here the CDR3 reads CASSEDRGPYEQYF. The CDR3 nucleotides read TGTGCCAGCAGCGAGGACAGGGGGCCCTACGAGCAGTACTTC.

The sample holds a few counts of this clone. Here the CDR3 DNA reads TGCGCCAGCAGCCCCGGGGGGGGGAATAACTATGGCTACACCTTC. It translates to CASSPGGGNNYGYTF. The chain combines TRBV4-3 with TRBJ1-2; D perhaps matches TRBD1 (5 bases). The germline gives CDR1 LGHNA, CDR2 YSLEER. Trimming removed 4 bases at V and 1 base at J, with 13 bases between. The CDR3 runs to 15 residues.

The chain links TRBV29-1 to TRBJ2-5, with 8 bases aligning to TRBD1. The V and J ends lost 5 bases and 1 base, in that order; junction bases with no gene match: 3. The germline V gene has CDR1 SQVTM and CDR2 ANQGSEA. The CDR3 is 13 residues long. Here the CDR3 reads CSVRTGLQETQYF. The CDR3 bases are TGCAGCGTTCGGACAGGGCTCCAAGAGACCCAGTACTTC.

This clone was recorded once. The chain combines TRBV6-2 or TRBV6-3 with TRBJ2-3, with TRBD2 matching 13 bases. The V gene end was trimmed by 0 bases and the J gene end by 2 bases; junction bases not matched to a gene: 14. The CDR3 covers 21 residues. Germline V gene sequence: CDR1 MNHEY, CDR2 SVGEGT. The CDR3 sequence: CASSYSTTSGRLTFSTDTQYF. CDR3 DNA sequence: TGTGCCAGCAGTTACTCGACGACTAGCGGGAGGCTCACCTTCTCCACAGATACGCAGTATTTT.

V gene TRBV6-6 combines with J gene TRBJ2-7, with TRBD1 matching 8 bases. The CDR3 has 16 amino acids. Germline-derived CDR1 and CDR2 are MNHNY and SVGAGI (reference sequence). The V and J ends lost 0 bases and 0 bases, in that order; junction bases with no gene match: 4. Here the CDR3 reads CASSYSAGGSSYEQYV. The CDR3 DNA is TGTGCCAGCAGTTACTCAGCAGGGGGCAGCTCCTACGAGCAGTACGTC.

V is TRBV7-2 and J is TRBJ1-6; TRBD1 aligns across 11 bases. J gave up 15 bases and V 4 bases, and 14 bases lay outside the gene matches. This CDR3 is built from 16 residues. Germline V gene data show CDR1 as SGHTA and CDR2 as FQGNSA. In DNA form, the CDR3 reads TGTGCCAGCAGCTATCCAGAGTGGACAGGGGGCCTCCGCCTCCACTTT. The encoded protein is CASSYPEWTGGLRLHF.

V gene TRBV30 combines with J gene TRBJ1-4; TRBD1 might be the D (6 bases). Germline CDR1 reads GTSNPN; CDR2 reads SVGIG (reference sequence). This CDR3 has 14 residues. Trimming left V 0 bases short and J 3 bases short, with 8 bases between. The CDR3 loop is CAWSVQGANEKLFF. Here the CDR3 DNA reads TGTGCCTGGAGTGTACAGGGTGCTAATGAAAAACTGTTTTTT.

This clone was picked up one time. The genes are TRBV7-2 and TRBJ2-5; no clear D gene. V shed 0 bases and J shed 1 base, with 9 bases lying between them. This CDR3 has 15 amino acids. CDR1 is SGHTA, CDR2 FQGNSA, per germline. The CDR3 loop reads CASSLALGLQETQYF. The CDR3 DNA sequence: TGTGCCAGCAGCTTAGCGCTTGGGCTCCAAGAGACCCAGTACTTC.

The rearrangement joins TRBV7-8 to TRBJ1-6; D remains unclear. The CDR3 is 15 residues long. Germline V gene lookup returns CDR1 SGHVS and CDR2 FQNEAQ. V gave up 1 base and J gave up 7 bases, with 11 bases separating them. DNA of the CDR3: TGTGCCAGCAGCTTAGAGGGAGTGGGGAATTCACCCCTCCACTTT. Translation gives CASSLEGVGNSPLHF. Looking up the rest from reference TRBV7-8 and TRBJ1-6 gives the full variable domain: GAGVSQSPRYKVAKRGQDVALRCDPISGHVSLFWYQQALGQGPEFLTYFQNEAQLDKSGLPSDRFFAERPEGSVSTLKIQRTQQEDSAVYLCASSLEGVGNSPLHFGNGTRLTVT.

V and J are TRBV27 and TRBJ1-1; D not certain. Germline V gene sequence: CDR1 MNHEY, CDR2 SMNVEV (reference sequence). The CDR3 loop spans 17 amino acids. Deletions cut 7 bases from V and 0 bases from J, with 21 bases between. DNA for the CDR3: TGTGCCAGCACTATGCGGCCTACGCCGTCCATGAACACTGAAGCTTTCTTT. It is translated as CASTMRPTPSMNTEAFF.

DNA of the CDR3: TGTGCCAGCAGTGAGTTAAATGAGCAGTTCTTC. This translates into CASSELNEQFF. This chain uses TRBV12-3 or TRBV12-4 with TRBJ2-1; no clear D. Trimming took 5 bases from V and 7 from J, leaving 6 bases between them. The CDR3 has 11 residues.

The gene calls are TRBV11-2 and TRBJ1-2; D ambiguous. The CDR3 sequence is 14 residues long. Trimming stripped 5 bases from V and 5 bases from J, with 15 bases between. Germline-derived CDR1 and CDR2 are SGHAT and FQNNGV. DNA of the CDR3: TGTGCCAGCAGCAGCCTCGGTGACATTTATGGCTACACCTTC. Amino acids: CASSSLGDIYGYTF.

The V and J genes are TRBV6-4 and TRBJ1-5; weak D call: TRBD1 (5 bases). The CDR3 is 13 amino acids. Deletions cut 4 bases from V and 4 bases from J, with 8 bases between. CDR1 and CDR2 from the germline V gene are MRHNA and SNTAGT. The chain's CDR3 is CASSAQGNQPQHF. The CDR3 DNA sequence: TGTGCCAGCAGTGCCCAGGGTAATCAGCCCCAGCATTTT.

The chain has TRBV27 and TRBJ2-1; the match to TRBD2 covers 13 bases. The ends lost 6 bases at V and 2 bases at J; junction bases unmatched: 4. The CDR3 is made up of 16 amino acids. Germline V gene data show CDR1 as MNHEY and CDR2 as SMNVEV (reference sequence). The CDR3 DNA reads TGTGCCAGCAGCCTTACTAGCGGGGGGGCCTACAATGAGCAGTTCTTC. Protein sequence: CASSLTSGGAYNEQFF.

The chain couples TRBV5-1 to TRBJ2-6, with a weak D call TRBD2 (6 bases). Germline-derived CDR1 and CDR2 are SGHRS and YFSETQ. CDR3 length: 15 residues. The V and J ends lost 4 bases and 4 bases respectively, with 12 bases between them. The chain's CDR3 is CASSPGGLGANVLTF. The CDR3 bases are TGCGCCAGCAGCCCCGGGGGTCTCGGGGCCAACGTCCTGACTTTC.